Reported below is one TCR beta chain. Antigen specificity is unknown. These data come from a study of cytomegalovirus exposure and HLA in healthy donors. PCR employed 60 Vbeta and 13 Jbeta primers. Assay used: immunoSEQ multiplex PCR; TCRdb lists only in-frame clones, some missing. The profile covers about 150,000 clones, with just under 80% appearing a single time and approximately 0.99% taken by the ten largest. Study-level findings and limits: Later analysis reportedly placed an Asian-associated ancestry cluster below the approximately 700-donor mean in N-insertions. In a later analysis, most CMV-associated TCR beta chains appeared HLA-restricted.

The CDR3 is 12 amino acids. Germline V gene data show CDR1 as GTSNPN and CDR2 as SVGIG (reference sequence). V was trimmed by 2 bases and J by 8 bases, leaving 12 bases between them. The donors were healthy bone marrow donors. The clonotype was recovered from a male donor in good health and CMV-seronegative. V and J are TRBV30 and TRBJ1-2; D gene unclear. Material: PBMCs. CDR3 in amino acids: CAWSPTARGYTF. CDR3 sequence (DNA): TGTGCCTGGAGTCCCACGGCGAGGGGCTACACCTTC.